This TCR beta chain originates from a study of control samples from healthy donors and cancer patients. The repertoire was sequenced with immunoSEQ multiplex PCR; TCRdb's copy has only in-frame clones and lacks some. The sample has some 120,000 clones; 87% are singletons. CDR1 and CDR2 from the germline V gene are MNHEY and SMNVEV (reference sequence). The CDR3 has 14 residues. The germline V and J ends were trimmed by 3 bases and 1 base, with 10 bases remaining between them. This sequence was found in a man in his sixties in good health. The sequencing sample was made of blood. The chain is built from TRBV27 and TRBJ2-7; D may be TRBD1 or TRBD2 (5 bases each). CDR3 DNA sequence: TGTGCCAGCAGTTTTGACAGACTATCCTACGAGCAGTACTTC. Amino acids: CASSFDRLSYEQYF.